This is a list of T cell receptor beta chains from one sample in a study of post-analysis software for immune sequencing data. MiXCR, run by TCRdb on the PCR reads, gives a single entry per CDR3 protein. Of about 430,000 distinct CDR3 sequences listed, about 40% are singletons. The material sequenced was blood. Receptor source: a girl aged 2 to 10 with multiple sclerosis. CDR3s include the opening cysteine and the closing phenylalanine or tryptophan. The D gene is left open where the match is weak. Where a row states a size, it is once, few, many or the class of an expanded clone; other rows omit it.

j_gene: TRBJ2-3
v_gene: TRBV12-3/TRBV12-4
abundance: few
d_gene: TRBD1
CDR3nt: TGTGCCAGCAGTCTACAGGGGAGTACGCAGTATTTT
CDR3aa: CASSLQGSTQYF

j_gene: TRBJ2-3
v_gene: TRBV12-3/TRBV12-4
abundance: NA
d_gene: NA
CDR3nt: TGTGCCAGCAGTTTCATCGCTAGCACAGATACGGAGTATTTT
CDR3aa: CASSFIASTDTEYF

j_gene: TRBJ2-7
v_gene: TRBV20-1
abundance: few
d_gene: NA
CDR3nt: TGCAGTGCTAGAGGGGGGGCTAACGCCTACGAGCAGTACTTC
CDR3aa: CSARGGANAYEQYF

j_gene: TRBJ2-6
v_gene: TRBV4-1
abundance: few
d_gene: NA
CDR3nt: TGCGCCAGCAGCCGTAAACCGGGAACTCCCTACTCTGGGGCCAACGTCCTGACTTTC
CDR3aa: CASSRKPGTPYSGANVLTF

j_gene: TRBJ2-5
v_gene: TRBV3-1
abundance: NA
d_gene: TRBD2
CDR3nt: TGTGCCAGCAGCCAGGGGCTAGCGGGGGCCACAGGAGAGACCCAGTACTTC
CDR3aa: CASSQGLAGATGETQYF

j_gene: TRBJ2-7
v_gene: TRBV9
abundance: NA
d_gene: NA
CDR3nt: TGTGCCAGCAGCGTAGAATTGGGGCAGCCCGAGCAGTACTTC
CDR3aa: CASSVELGQPEQYF

j_gene: TRBJ2-1
v_gene: TRBV7-2
abundance: NA
d_gene: NA
CDR3nt: TGTGCCAGCAGTGTGGGGGGAGGCGGGGACAATGAGCAGTTCTTC
CDR3aa: CASSVGGGGDNEQFF

j_gene: TRBJ2-7
v_gene: TRBV5-1
abundance: NA
d_gene: TRBD2
CDR3nt: TGCGCCAGCAGCTACCGAGGACTAGCGGGGCGCTGGGGCGAGCAGTACTTC
CDR3aa: CASSYRGLAGRWGEQYF

j_gene: TRBJ2-7
v_gene: TRBV29-1
abundance: few
d_gene: TRBD1
CDR3nt: TGCAGCGCCGCGGCCCCGGACAGGGTACCCTACGAGCAGTACTTC
CDR3aa: CSAAAPDRVPYEQYF

j_gene: TRBJ2-1
v_gene: TRBV20-1
abundance: few
d_gene: TRBD2
CDR3nt: TGCAGTGCTGCTGAGACTAGCGGGAGGGCGGGCTTCAACAATGAGCAGTTCTTC
CDR3aa: CSAAETSGRAGFNNEQFF

j_gene: TRBJ2-6
v_gene: TRBV28
abundance: few
d_gene: NA
CDR3nt: TGTGCCAGCAGTCATTCTCCGGACCCTTCCCCTGGGGCCAACGTCCTGACTTTC
CDR3aa: CASSHSPDPSPGANVLTF

j_gene: TRBJ1-1
v_gene: TRBV4-2
abundance: NA
d_gene: NA
CDR3nt: TGTGCCAGCAGCCCCCACAAGAACACTGAAGCTTTCTTT
CDR3aa: CASSPHKNTEAFF

j_gene: TRBJ1-1
v_gene: TRBV25-1
abundance: many
d_gene: TRBD1
CDR3nt: TGTGCCAGCAGTGAAGTAGGGACAGGGAGGGACACTGAAGCTTTCTTT
CDR3aa: CASSEVGTGRDTEAFF

j_gene: TRBJ2-7
v_gene: TRBV6-1
abundance: NA
d_gene: NA
CDR3nt: TGTGCCAGCAGTCCCAACCAGGGTGACTACGAGCAGTACTTC
CDR3aa: CASSPNQGDYEQYF

j_gene: TRBJ2-7
v_gene: TRBV28
abundance: NA
d_gene: NA
CDR3nt: TGTGCCAGCAGCCGTTTGCGCCGCCTACAGCTTTTATTCCCCGAGCAGTACTTC
CDR3aa: CASSRLRRLQLLFPEQYF